These T cell receptor beta chains were read from a single sample in a study of identical twins. TCRdb itself ran the 5' RACE reads through MiXCR, one entry per CDR3 protein. The table has fewer than 450,000 distinct CDR3 sequences, 9% seen once. Sequencing input: naive T cells sorted from blood. The receptors were sampled from a woman between 45 and 60 years old in good health. The CDR3 runs from the conserved cysteine through the conserved F or W. Fields, in order: CDR3 length, D gene, J gene, clone size, V gene, CDR3 protein, CDR3 DNA. The D gene is left open where the match is weak. Where a row states a size, it is once, few, many or the class of an expanded clone; other rows omit it.

cdr3_length: 15; d_call: NA; j_call: TRBJ1-2; clone_size: NA; v_call: TRBV12-3/TRBV12-4; cdr3_aa: CASSLARRGGGGYTF; cdr3_nt: TGTGCCAGCAGTTTAGCGCGCAGGGGAGGGGGTGGCTACACCTTC
cdr3_length: 17; d_call: TRBD2; j_call: TRBJ2-1; clone_size: many; v_call: TRBV12-3/TRBV12-4; cdr3_aa: CASSFPRLAGEYNEQFF; cdr3_nt: TGTGCCAGCAGTTTCCCGCGTCTAGCGGGAGAATACAATGAGCAGTTCTTC
cdr3_length: 15; d_call: TRBD2; j_call: TRBJ2-1; clone_size: NA; v_call: TRBV12-3/TRBV12-4; cdr3_aa: CASSARDYADNEQFF; cdr3_nt: TGTGCCAGCAGCGCCCGGGACTATGCCGACAATGAGCAGTTCTTC
cdr3_length: 13; d_call: NA; j_call: TRBJ2-1; clone_size: many; v_call: TRBV5-1; cdr3_aa: CASSLVLYNEQFF; cdr3_nt: TGTGCCAGCAGCTTAGTTTTGTACAATGAGCAGTTCTTC
cdr3_length: 17; d_call: TRBD2; j_call: TRBJ2-1; clone_size: many; v_call: TRBV6-5; cdr3_aa: CASSTSGLAGVGNEQFF; cdr3_nt: TGTGCCAGCAGTACCTCTGGACTAGCGGGAGTGGGGAATGAGCAGTTCTTC
cdr3_length: 14; d_call: NA; j_call: TRBJ1-1; clone_size: NA; v_call: TRBV20-1; cdr3_aa: CSARDPRQGPEAFF; cdr3_nt: TGCAGTGCTAGAGATCCTCGCCAGGGGCCTGAAGCTTTCTTT
cdr3_length: 12; d_call: NA; j_call: TRBJ2-3; clone_size: NA; v_call: TRBV20-1; cdr3_aa: CSAIRDTDTQYF; cdr3_nt: TGCAGTGCTATCCGGGACACAGATACGCAGTATTTT
cdr3_length: 15; d_call: TRBD2; j_call: TRBJ2-1; clone_size: NA; v_call: TRBV19; cdr3_aa: CATGTSGAGNNEQFF; cdr3_nt: TGTGCCACCGGGACTAGCGGAGCCGGAAACAATGAGCAGTTCTTC
cdr3_length: 17; d_call: NA; j_call: TRBJ2-1; clone_size: few; v_call: TRBV3-1; cdr3_aa: CASSQDPTPFSYNEQFF; cdr3_nt: TGTGCCAGCAGCCAAGATCCAACACCATTTTCCTACAATGAGCAGTTCTTC
cdr3_length: 17; d_call: TRBD2; j_call: TRBJ2-5; clone_size: few; v_call: TRBV25-1; cdr3_aa: CASSKPPSGRAGETQYF; cdr3_nt: TGTGCCAGCAGTAAACCTCCTAGCGGGAGGGCCGGAGAGACCCAGTACTTC
cdr3_length: 15; d_call: NA; j_call: TRBJ1-5; clone_size: few; v_call: TRBV6-5; cdr3_aa: CASSNSGGAGQPQHF; cdr3_nt: TGTGCCAGCAGTAACAGTGGCGGGGCAGGTCAGCCCCAGCATTTT
cdr3_length: 13; d_call: NA; j_call: TRBJ2-7; clone_size: few; v_call: TRBV20-1; cdr3_aa: CSARDPQQGEQYF; cdr3_nt: TGCAGTGCTAGAGATCCCCAGCAGGGGGAGCAGTACTTC